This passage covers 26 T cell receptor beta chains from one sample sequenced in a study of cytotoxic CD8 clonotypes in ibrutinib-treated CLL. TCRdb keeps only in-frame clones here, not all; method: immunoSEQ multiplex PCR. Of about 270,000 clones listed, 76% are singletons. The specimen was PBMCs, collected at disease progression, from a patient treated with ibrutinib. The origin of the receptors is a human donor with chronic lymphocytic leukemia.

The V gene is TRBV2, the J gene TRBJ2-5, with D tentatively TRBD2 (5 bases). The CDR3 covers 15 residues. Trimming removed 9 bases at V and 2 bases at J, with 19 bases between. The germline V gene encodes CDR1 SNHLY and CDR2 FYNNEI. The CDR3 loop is CARSSLPTIQETQYF. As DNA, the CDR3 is TGTGCCAGGAGCTCGCTACCGACTATACAAGAGACCCAGTACTTC.

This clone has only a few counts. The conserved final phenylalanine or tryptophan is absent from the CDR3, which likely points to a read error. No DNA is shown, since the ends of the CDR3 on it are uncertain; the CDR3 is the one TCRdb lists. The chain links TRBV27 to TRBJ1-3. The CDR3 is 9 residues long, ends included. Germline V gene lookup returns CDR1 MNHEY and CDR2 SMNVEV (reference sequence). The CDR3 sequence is CASSLSIIL.

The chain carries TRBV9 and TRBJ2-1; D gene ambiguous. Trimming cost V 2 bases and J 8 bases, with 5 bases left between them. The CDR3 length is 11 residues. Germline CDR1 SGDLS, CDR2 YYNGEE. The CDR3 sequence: CASSVDYEQFF. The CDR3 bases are TGTGCCAGCAGCGTCGACTATGAGCAGTTCTTC.

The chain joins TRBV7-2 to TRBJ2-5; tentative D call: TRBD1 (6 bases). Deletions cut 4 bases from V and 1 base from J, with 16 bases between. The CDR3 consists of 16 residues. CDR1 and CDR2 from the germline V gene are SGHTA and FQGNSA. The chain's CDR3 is CASSSALRGSQETQYF. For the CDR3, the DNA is TGTGCCAGCAGCTCTGCTCTCAGGGGTTCCCAAGAGACCCAGTACTTC.

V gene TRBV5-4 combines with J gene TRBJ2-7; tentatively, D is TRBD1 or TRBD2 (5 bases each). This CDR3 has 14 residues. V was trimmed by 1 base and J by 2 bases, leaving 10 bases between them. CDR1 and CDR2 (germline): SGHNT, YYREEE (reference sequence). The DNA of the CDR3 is TGTGCCAGCAGCTTGTCGGGGCGAACCTACGAGCAGTACTTC. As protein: CASSLSGRTYEQYF.

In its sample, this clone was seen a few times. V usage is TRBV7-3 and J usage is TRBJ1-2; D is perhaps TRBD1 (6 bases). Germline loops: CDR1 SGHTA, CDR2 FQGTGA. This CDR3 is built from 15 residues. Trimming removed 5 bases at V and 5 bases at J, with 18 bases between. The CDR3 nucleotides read TGTGCCAGCAGCCCCGAATGGGGGCCTCCGTATGGCTACACCTTC. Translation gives CASSPEWGPPYGYTF.

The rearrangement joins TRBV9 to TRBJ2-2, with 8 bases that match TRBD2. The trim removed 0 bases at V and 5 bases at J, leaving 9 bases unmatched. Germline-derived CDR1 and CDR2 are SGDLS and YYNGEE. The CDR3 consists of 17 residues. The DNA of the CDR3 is TGTGCCAGCAGCGTAGGTAGCGGGGCAGGGAGAACCGGGGAGCTGTTTTTT. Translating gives CASSVGSGAGRTGELFF.

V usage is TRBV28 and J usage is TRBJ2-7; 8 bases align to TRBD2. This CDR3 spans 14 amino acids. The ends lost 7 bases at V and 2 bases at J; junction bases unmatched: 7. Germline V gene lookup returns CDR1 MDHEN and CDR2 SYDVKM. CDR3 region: CASTRTSKTYEQYF. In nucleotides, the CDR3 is TGTGCCAGCACAAGGACTAGCAAAACCTACGAGCAGTACTTC.

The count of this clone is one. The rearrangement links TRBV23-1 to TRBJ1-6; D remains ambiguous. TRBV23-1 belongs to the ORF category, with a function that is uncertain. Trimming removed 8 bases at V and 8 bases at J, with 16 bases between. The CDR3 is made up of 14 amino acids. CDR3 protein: CASGQGLSHSPLHF. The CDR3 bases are TGCGCCAGCGGCCAAGGGTTATCACATTCACCCCTCCACTTT.

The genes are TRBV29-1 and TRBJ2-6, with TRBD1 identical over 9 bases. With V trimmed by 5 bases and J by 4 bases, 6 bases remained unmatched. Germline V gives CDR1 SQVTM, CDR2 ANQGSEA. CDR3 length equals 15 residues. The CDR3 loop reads CSVRDREWGANVLTF. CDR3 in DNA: TGCAGCGTTCGGGACAGGGAGTGGGGGGCCAACGTCCTGACTTTC.

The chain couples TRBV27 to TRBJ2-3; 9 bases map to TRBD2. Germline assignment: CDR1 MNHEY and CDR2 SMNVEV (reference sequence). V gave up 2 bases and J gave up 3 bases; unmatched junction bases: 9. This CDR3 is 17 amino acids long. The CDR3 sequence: CASSLTAGTSRTDTQYF. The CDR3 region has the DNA TGTGCCAGCAGTTTAACCGCCGGGACTAGCAGAACAGATACGCAGTATTTT.

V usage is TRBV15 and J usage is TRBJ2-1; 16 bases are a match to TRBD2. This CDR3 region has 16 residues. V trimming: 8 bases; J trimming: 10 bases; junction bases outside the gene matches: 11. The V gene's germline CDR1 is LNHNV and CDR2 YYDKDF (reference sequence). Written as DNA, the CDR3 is TGTGCCACCGGGACTAGCGGGGGGGCCGTTTTCCACGAGCAGTTCTTC. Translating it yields CATGTSGGAVFHEQFF.

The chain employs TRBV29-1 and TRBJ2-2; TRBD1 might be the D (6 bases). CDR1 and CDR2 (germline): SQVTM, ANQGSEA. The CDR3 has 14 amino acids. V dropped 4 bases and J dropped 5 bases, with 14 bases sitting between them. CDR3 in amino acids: CSVVTGFVTGELFF. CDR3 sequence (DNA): TGCAGCGTTGTGACAGGTTTCGTTACCGGGGAGCTGTTTTTT.

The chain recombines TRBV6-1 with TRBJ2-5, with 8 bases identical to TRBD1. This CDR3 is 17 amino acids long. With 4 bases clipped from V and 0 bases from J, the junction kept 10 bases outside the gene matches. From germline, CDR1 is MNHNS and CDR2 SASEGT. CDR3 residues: CASSGRQGFGDQETQYF. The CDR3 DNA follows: TGTGCCAGCAGTGGGCGACAGGGGTTCGGGGACCAAGAGACCCAGTACTTC.

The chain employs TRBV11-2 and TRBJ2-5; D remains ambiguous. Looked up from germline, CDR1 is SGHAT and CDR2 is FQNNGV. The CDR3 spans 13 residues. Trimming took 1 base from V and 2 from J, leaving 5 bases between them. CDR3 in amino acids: CASSLGNQETQYF. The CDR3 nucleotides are TGTGCCAGCAGCTTAGGGAATCAAGAGACCCAGTACTTC. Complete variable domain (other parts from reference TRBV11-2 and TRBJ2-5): EAGVAQSPRYKIIEKRQSVAFWCNPISGHATLYWYQQILGQGPKLLIQFQNNGVVDDSQLPKDRFSAERLKGVDSTLKIQPAKLEDSAVYLCASSLGNQETQYFGPGTRLLVL.

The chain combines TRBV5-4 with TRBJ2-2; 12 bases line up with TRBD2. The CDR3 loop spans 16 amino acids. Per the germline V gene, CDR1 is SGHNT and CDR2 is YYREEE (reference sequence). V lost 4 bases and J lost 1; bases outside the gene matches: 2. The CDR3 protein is CASSLAGGMNTGELFF. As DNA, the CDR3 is TGTGCCAGCAGCCTAGCGGGAGGGATGAACACCGGGGAGCTGTTTTTT.

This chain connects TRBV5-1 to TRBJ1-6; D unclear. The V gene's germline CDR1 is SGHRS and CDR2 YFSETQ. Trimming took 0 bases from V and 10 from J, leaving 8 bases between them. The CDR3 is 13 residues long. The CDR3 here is CASSLGFDSPLHF. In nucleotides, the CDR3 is TGCGCCAGCAGCTTGGGGTTTGACTCACCCCTCCACTTT.

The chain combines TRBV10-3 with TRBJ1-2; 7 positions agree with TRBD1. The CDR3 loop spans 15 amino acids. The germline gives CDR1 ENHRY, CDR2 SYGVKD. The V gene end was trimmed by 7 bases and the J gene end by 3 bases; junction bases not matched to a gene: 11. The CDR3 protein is CAIMRDSSWDYGYTF. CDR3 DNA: TGTGCCATCATGAGGGACAGCTCTTGGGACTATGGCTACACCTTC.

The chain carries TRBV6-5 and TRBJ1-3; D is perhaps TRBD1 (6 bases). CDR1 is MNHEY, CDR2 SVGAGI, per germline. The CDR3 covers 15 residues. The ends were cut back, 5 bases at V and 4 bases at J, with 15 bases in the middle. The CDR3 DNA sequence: TGTGCCAGCAGTGACTGGGGGGGGCGCGGAAACACCATATATTTT. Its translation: CASSDWGGRGNTIYF.

The CDR3, as DNA: TGTGCCAGCAGTGATCAAGGGCTCTGGACAGATACGCAGTATTTT. The encoded protein is CASSDQGLWTDTQYF. The V gene is TRBV2, the J gene TRBJ2-3, with unresolved D. This CDR3 is 15 amino acids long. Germline lookup yields CDR1 SNHLY and CDR2 FYNNEI. With 3 bases removed from V and 3 bases from J, the gap between germline ends came to 13 bases.

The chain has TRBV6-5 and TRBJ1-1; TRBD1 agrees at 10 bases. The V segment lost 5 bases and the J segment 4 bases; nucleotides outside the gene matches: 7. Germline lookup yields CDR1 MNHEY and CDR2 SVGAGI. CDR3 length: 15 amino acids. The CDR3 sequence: CASSAWTGGVTEAFF. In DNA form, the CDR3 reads TGTGCCAGCAGTGCCTGGACAGGGGGGGTCACTGAAGCTTTCTTT.

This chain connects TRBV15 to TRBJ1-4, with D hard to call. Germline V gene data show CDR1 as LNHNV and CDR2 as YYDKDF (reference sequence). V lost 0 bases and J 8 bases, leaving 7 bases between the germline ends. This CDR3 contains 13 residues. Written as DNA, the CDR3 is TGTGCCACCAGCAGAGAACGGAGGGAAAAACTGTTTTTT. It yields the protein CATSRERREKLFF.

Here the CDR3 DNA reads TGTGCCAGCAGCTTAAACGGGGGGACAGATACGCAGTATTTT. This translates into CASSLNGGTDTQYF. The V and J genes are TRBV7-3 and TRBJ2-3; 7 bases fit TRBD2. This CDR3 spans 14 amino acids. Germline loops: CDR1 SGHTA, CDR2 FQGTGA. The V and J ends lost 1 base and 3 bases, in that order; junction bases with no gene match: 1.

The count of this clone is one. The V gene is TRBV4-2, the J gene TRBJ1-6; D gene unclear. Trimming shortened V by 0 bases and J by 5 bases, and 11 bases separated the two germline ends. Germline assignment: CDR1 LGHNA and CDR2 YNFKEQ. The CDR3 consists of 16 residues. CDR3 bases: TGTGCCAGCAGCCAAGATGGGGTGGGCCATAATTCACCCCTCCACTTT. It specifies CASSQDGVGHNSPLHF.

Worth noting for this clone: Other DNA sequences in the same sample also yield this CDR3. CDR3 sequence: CASSPRLAGVYEQYF. CDR3 DNA sequence: TGTGCCAGCTCACCAAGGCTAGCGGGGGTCTACGAGCAGTACTTC. The chain couples TRBV18 to TRBJ2-7; TRBD2 matches at 10 bases. The CDR3 is 15 residues long. V lost 2 bases to trimming and J lost 3 bases; unmatched junction nucleotides: 4. Per germline, CDR1 KGHSH and CDR2 LQKENI.

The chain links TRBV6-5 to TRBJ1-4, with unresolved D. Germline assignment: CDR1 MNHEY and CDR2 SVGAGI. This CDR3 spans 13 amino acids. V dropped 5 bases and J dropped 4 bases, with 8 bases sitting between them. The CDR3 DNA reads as TGTGCCAGCAGTGCCAGCCTTAATGAAAAACTGTTTTTT. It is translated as CASSASLNEKLFF.